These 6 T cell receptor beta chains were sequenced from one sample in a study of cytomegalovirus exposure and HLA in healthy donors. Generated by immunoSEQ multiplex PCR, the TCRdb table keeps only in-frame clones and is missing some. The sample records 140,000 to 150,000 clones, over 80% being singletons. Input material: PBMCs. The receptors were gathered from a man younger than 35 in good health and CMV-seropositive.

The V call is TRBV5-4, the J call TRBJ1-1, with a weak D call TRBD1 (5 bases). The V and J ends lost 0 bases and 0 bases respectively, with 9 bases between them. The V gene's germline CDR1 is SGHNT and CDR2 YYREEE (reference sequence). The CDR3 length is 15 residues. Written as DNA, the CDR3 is TGTGCCAGCAGCTTGGAGGCAGGGCTGAACACTGAAGCTTTCTTT. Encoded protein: CASSLEAGLNTEAFF.

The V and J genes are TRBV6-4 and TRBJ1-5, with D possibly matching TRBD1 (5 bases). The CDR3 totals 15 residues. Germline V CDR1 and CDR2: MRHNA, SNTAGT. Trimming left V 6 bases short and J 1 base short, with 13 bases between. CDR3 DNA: TGTGCCAGCAGAGAAGACAGTAGGAGCAATCAGCCCCAGCATTTT. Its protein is CASREDSRSNQPQHF.

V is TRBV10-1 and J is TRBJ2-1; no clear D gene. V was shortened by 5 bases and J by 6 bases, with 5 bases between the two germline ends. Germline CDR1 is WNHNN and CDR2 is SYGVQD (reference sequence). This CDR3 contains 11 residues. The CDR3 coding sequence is TGCGCCAGCAGTCACAGCAATGAGCAGTTCTTC. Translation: CASSHSNEQFF.

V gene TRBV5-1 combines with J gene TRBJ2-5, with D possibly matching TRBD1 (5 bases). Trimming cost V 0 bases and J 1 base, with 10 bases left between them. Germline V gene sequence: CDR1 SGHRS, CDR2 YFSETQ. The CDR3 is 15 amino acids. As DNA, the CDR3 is TGCGCCAGCAGCTTGGACGGACACAGCCAAGAGACCCAGTACTTC. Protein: CASSLDGHSQETQYF.

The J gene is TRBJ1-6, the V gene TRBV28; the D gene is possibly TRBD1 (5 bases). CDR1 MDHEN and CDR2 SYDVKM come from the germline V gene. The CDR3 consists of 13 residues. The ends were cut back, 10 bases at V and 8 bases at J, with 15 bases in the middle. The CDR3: CATRRGGDSPLHF. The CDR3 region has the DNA TGTGCCACCCGGCGAGGAGGGGATTCACCCCTCCACTTT.

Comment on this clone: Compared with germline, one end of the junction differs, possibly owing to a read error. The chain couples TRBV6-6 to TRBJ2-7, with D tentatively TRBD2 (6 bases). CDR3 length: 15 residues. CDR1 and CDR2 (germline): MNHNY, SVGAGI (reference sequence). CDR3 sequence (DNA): TGTGCCGGCAGTCCCGACCCTGGGGGGAGAGGTCCGCAGTACTTC. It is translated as CAGSPDPGGRGPQYF.